A single sample gave rise to the 13 T cell receptor beta chains below, sequenced in a study of regulatory T cells in long-lasting Graves disease. Time point defined: newly diagnosed GD, antithyroid drugs for less than 3 months. The TCR library was prepared using RNA isolated from PBMCs. In building TCR beta libraries, iRepertoire HTBI primers were used together with Arm-PCR of CDR3 regions. MiXCR, run by TCRdb on the multiplex PCR reads, gives a single entry per CDR3 protein. The sample consists of about 450,000 distinct CDR3 sequences, around 17% of them appearing once. Another study also made use of these data, one on T cells in Graves' hyperthyroidism and ophthalmopathy.

The sample here was peripheral blood mononuclear cells (PBMCs), taken at new diagnosis, from a patient treated with antithyroid drugs. The source is a woman aged 25 to 39 with Graves disease.

This clonotype occurred many times. The chain links TRBV11-2 to TRBJ1-2, with TRBD1 matching 9 bases. Germline loops: CDR1 SGHAT, CDR2 FQNNGV. J gave up 4 bases and V 6 bases, and 6 bases lay outside the gene matches. There are 14 residues in the CDR3. CDR3 nucleotide sequence: TGTGCCAGCAGGACAACAGGGGGCAGCTATGGCTACACCTTC. This sequence encodes CASRTTGGSYGYTF.

In the case of this clonotype: Given a far larger clone just one base away, this is likely a sequencing read error. The V call is TRBV28, the J call TRBJ2-3; tentatively, D is TRBD2 (6 bases). Gene TRBJ2-5 matches the end of the DNA better, so the J call may be wrong. The CDR3 runs to 13 residues. Per the germline V gene, CDR1 is MDHEN and CDR2 is SYDVKM. The CDR3 DNA reads as TGTGCCAGCACCATCCAGGAGGGCAAGACCCAGTACTTC. It specifies CASTIQEGKTQYF.

This chain uses TRBV18 with TRBJ1-6, with TRBD1 matching over 10 bases. Germline lookup yields CDR1 KGHSH and CDR2 LQKENI. This CDR3 has 16 residues. V was clipped by 8 bases and J by 8 bases; unmatched bases: 12. The CDR3 region has the DNA TGTGCCAGCCCGCCTGGACAGGGGGGCAGTTATTCACCCCTCCACTTT. Translating gives CASPPGQGGSYSPLHF.

This clonotype showed up many times. The chain couples TRBV7-2 to TRBJ1-1; D not certain. Germline-derived CDR1 and CDR2 are SGHTA and FQGNSA. The CDR3 is 12 amino acids. V lost 5 bases and J lost 2, with 6 bases in between. CDR3 loop: CASSRTNTEAFF. As DNA, the CDR3 is TGTGCCAGCAGCCGAACTAACACTGAAGCTTTCTTT.

This clonotype has a count of ten or more. This chain links TRBV2 with TRBJ2-2; 7 nucleotides agree with TRBD2. This CDR3 contains 16 residues. Trimming cost V 4 bases and J 1 base; bases outside gene matches: 6. CDR1 and CDR2 from the germline V gene are SNHLY and FYNNEI. The CDR3 here is CASSAEGGWNTGELFF. CDR3 nucleotide sequence: TGTGCCAGCAGTGCGGAGGGAGGGTGGAACACCGGGGAGCTGTTTTTT. The full variable domain, in which reference TRBV2 and TRBJ2-2 provide the parts outside the CDR3, is EPEVTQTPSHQVTQMGQEVILRCVPISNHLYFYWYRQILGQKVEFLVSFYNNEISEKSEIFDDQFSVERPDGSNFTLKIRSTKLEDSAMYFCASSAEGGWNTGELFFGEGSRLTVL.

The table lists this clonotype with many counts. The J gene is TRBJ2-1, the V gene TRBV6-2 or TRBV6-3; possible D gene TRBD2, 5 bases. CDR1 MNHEY and CDR2 SVGEGT come from the germline V gene. This CDR3 has 15 residues. V was trimmed by 5 bases and J by 4 bases, leaving 15 bases between them. CDR3 sequence (DNA): TGTGCCAGCAGTGAAAGGGAGACGTATTACAATGAGCAGTTCTTC. Its protein is CASSERETYYNEQFF.

This clonotype was seen a handful of times. V is TRBV10-1 and J is TRBJ1-4; tentative D call: TRBD1 (6 bases). CDR3 length: 16 amino acids. The germline CDR1 and CDR2 sequences are WNHNN and SYGVQD (reference sequence). The V end was cut by 0 bases, the J end by 9 bases, with 17 bases between. This CDR3 is CASSESKTGITQKLFF. In nucleotides, the CDR3 is TGCGCCAGCAGTGAGTCGAAGACAGGCATTACCCAAAAACTGTTTTTT.

As to this clonotype: A read error may be the cause here, since a much bigger clone is one base away. V usage is TRBV7-2 and J usage is TRBJ2-7; no definite D call. The CDR3 length is 14 residues. Looked up from germline, CDR1 is SGHTA and CDR2 is FQGNSA. Trimming cost V 5 bases and J 0 bases, with 11 bases left between them. The CDR3 loop reads CASSGYGGSYEQYF. DNA of the CDR3: TGTGCCAGCAGCGGATACGGTGGCTCCTACGAGCAGTACTTC.

The chain links TRBV6-1 to TRBJ2-1; either TRBD1 or TRBD2 may supply D (6 bases each). This CDR3 comprises 15 residues. The germline V gene encodes CDR1 MNHNS and CDR2 SASEGT. Trimming removed 6 bases from V and 7 bases from J, with 19 bases in between. The CDR3 region has the DNA TGTGCCAGCAGCCTTGGGTGGGGGGCGGGTAATGAGCAGTTCTTC. It encodes CASSLGWGAGNEQFF.

This clonotype was picked up many times. The J gene is TRBJ2-5, the V gene TRBV11-2, with TRBD2 identical over 9 bases. The CDR3 spans 13 residues. With 8 bases clipped from V and 2 bases from J, the junction kept 3 bases outside the gene matches. Germline lookup yields CDR1 SGHAT and CDR2 FQNNGV. The CDR3 loop is CASCLAGQETQYF. The CDR3 DNA reads TGTGCCAGCTGCCTAGCGGGGCAAGAGACCCAGTACTTC.

This clonotype was counted many times. J is TRBJ2-7 and V is TRBV7-2, with D possibly matching TRBD2 (5 bases). Germline V gene lookup returns CDR1 SGHTA and CDR2 FQGNSA. The CDR3 extends over 13 amino acids. V was pared by 0 bases and J by 6 bases, with 9 bases between. The CDR3 loop reads CASSLAFGGEQYF. CDR3 in DNA: TGTGCCAGCAGCTTAGCCTTTGGAGGCGAGCAGTACTTC.

In this sample, this clonotype turned up many times. V is TRBV15 and J is TRBJ1-1; 10 positions agree with TRBD1. This CDR3 has 15 amino acids. Trimming at V came to 3 bases and at J to 5 bases, leaving 6 bases not matched to a gene. The germline V gene encodes CDR1 LNHNV and CDR2 YYDKDF (reference sequence). CDR3 amino acids: CATSRRRTGGTEAFF. CDR3 coding DNA: TGTGCCACCAGCAGGCGAAGGACAGGGGGAACTGAAGCTTTCTTT.

V gene TRBV28 combines with J gene TRBJ2-1; 14 bases map to TRBD2. CDR1 is MDHEN and CDR2 is SYDVKM in the germline V gene. This CDR3 comprises 15 residues. With 5 bases clipped from V and 9 bases from J, the junction kept 6 bases outside the gene matches. The CDR3 reads CASSTSTSGRVEQFF. The CDR3, as DNA: TGTGCCAGCAGTACCTCGACTAGCGGGAGGGTTGAGCAGTTCTTC.